This is a list of T cell receptor beta chains from one sample in a study of cytomegalovirus exposure and HLA in healthy donors. Measured with immunoSEQ multiplex PCR; TCRdb has only the in-frame clones, and not every one. The sample has around 300,000 clones; 70% to 90% are singletons. The sequenced sample was PBMCs. The receptors here all came from a woman between 18 and 29 years old in good health and CMV-seronegative. Each CDR3 is given with its conserved first and last residue. A D gene is named only where the DNA matches it firmly. The size entry is marked missing in some rows and otherwise reads once, few, many or a size class.

abundance: -; j_gene: TRBJ2-7; d_gene: TRBD2; v_gene: TRBV6-5; CDR3nt: TGTGCCAGCAGTTACTCGATTTCGGGAGGGATTTACGAGCAGTACTTC; CDR3aa: CASSYSISGGIYEQYF
abundance: -; j_gene: TRBJ1-3; d_gene: -; v_gene: TRBV28; CDR3nt: TGTGCCAGCATCACAACCATCGGAAACACCATATATTTT; CDR3aa: CASITTIGNTIYF
abundance: -; j_gene: TRBJ1-2; d_gene: TRBD1; v_gene: TRBV6-1; CDR3nt: TGTGCCAGCAGGGAGGAACGGGGACAGGGAAGTGGCTACACCTTC; CDR3aa: CASREERGQGSGYTF
abundance: once; j_gene: TRBJ2-7; d_gene: -; v_gene: TRBV5-1; CDR3nt: TGCGCCAGCAGCTTGGAGGGGGTAGTCGCCGAGCAGTACTTC; CDR3aa: CASSLEGVVAEQYF
abundance: -; j_gene: TRBJ2-1; d_gene: -; v_gene: TRBV30; CDR3nt: TGTGCCTGGAGTGCAGACCCCCGAACCCAGGAGTTCTTC; CDR3aa: CAWSADPRTQEFF
abundance: -; j_gene: TRBJ1-5; d_gene: -; v_gene: TRBV10-3; CDR3nt: TGTGCCATCAGTGAGTCGAATCGGGGACAATATAGCAATCAGCCCCAGCATTTT; CDR3aa: CAISESNRGQYSNQPQHF
abundance: -; j_gene: TRBJ2-3; d_gene: -; v_gene: TRBV30; CDR3nt: TGTGCCTGGAGTGTACTCGGCGGGCGCACAGATACGCAGTATTTT; CDR3aa: CAWSVLGGRTDTQYF
abundance: -; j_gene: TRBJ2-5; d_gene: TRBD2; v_gene: TRBV30; CDR3nt: TGTGCCTGGAGTGTCTTGAGCGGGGGGCCCCAAGAGACCCAGTACTTC; CDR3aa: CAWSVLSGGPQETQYF
abundance: -; j_gene: TRBJ1-3; d_gene: TRBD1; v_gene: TRBV2; CDR3nt: TGTGCCAGCAGTGAACGGGACAGGGTATACACCATATATTTT; CDR3aa: CASSERDRVYTIYF
abundance: -; j_gene: TRBJ2-1; d_gene: -; v_gene: TRBV28; CDR3nt: TGTGCCAGCAGTCCACCGGGCCCTCACAGGGATGAGCAGTTCTTC; CDR3aa: CASSPPGPHRDEQFF
abundance: -; j_gene: TRBJ1-6; d_gene: -; v_gene: TRBV7-3; CDR3nt: TGTGCCAGCAGCTTAACGCGGGGACCCAATTCACCCCTCCACTTT; CDR3aa: CASSLTRGPNSPLHF
abundance: -; j_gene: TRBJ1-6; d_gene: TRBD1; v_gene: TRBV2; CDR3nt: TGTGCCAGCAGAGAAGTAACGGGACAGGGGAATTCACCCCTCCACTTT; CDR3aa: CASREVTGQGNSPLHF
abundance: -; j_gene: TRBJ1-1; d_gene: TRBD1; v_gene: TRBV2; CDR3nt: TGTGCCAGCAGTGAATTGGAGGGTTACAGGGGCCCTGAAGCTTTCTTT; CDR3aa: CASSELEGYRGPEAFF
abundance: -; j_gene: TRBJ2-3; d_gene: TRBD1; v_gene: TRBV2; CDR3nt: TGTGCCAGCCTCTTCGGACAGGTTTACCCAGATACGCAGTATTTT; CDR3aa: CASLFGQVYPDTQYF
abundance: -; j_gene: TRBJ2-2; d_gene: -; v_gene: TRBV6-1; CDR3nt: TGTGCCAGCAGATATAACACCGGGGAGCTGTTTTTT; CDR3aa: CASRYNTGELFF
abundance: once; j_gene: TRBJ2-1; d_gene: TRBD2; v_gene: TRBV30; CDR3nt: TGTGCCTGGAGTGTATATAGGAGTAGCGGGAGGGTAAACAATGAGCAGTTCTTC; CDR3aa: CAWSVYRSSGRVNNEQFF
abundance: -; j_gene: TRBJ2-7; d_gene: -; v_gene: TRBV7-8; CDR3nt: TGTGCCAGCAGCTTAAGGGGCGGAGTAGTCTACGAGCAGTACTTC; CDR3aa: CASSLRGGVVYEQYF
abundance: -; j_gene: TRBJ2-3; d_gene: -; v_gene: TRBV27; CDR3nt: TGTGCCAGCAGTCTTTTGAGCACAGATACGCAGTATTTT; CDR3aa: CASSLLSTDTQYF
abundance: many; j_gene: TRBJ1-5; d_gene: TRBD1; v_gene: TRBV6-4; CDR3nt: TGTGCCAGCAGTGACGGGACAGGCAATCATCAGCCCCAGCATTTT; CDR3aa: CASSDGTGNHQPQHF
abundance: -; j_gene: TRBJ1-3; d_gene: -; v_gene: TRBV9; CDR3nt: TGTGCCAGCAGCGGCCAGGCGATTGGAAACACCATATATTTT; CDR3aa: CASSGQAIGNTIYF
abundance: -; j_gene: TRBJ2-3; d_gene: TRBD1; v_gene: TRBV29-1; CDR3nt: TGCAGCGTTAGCACCCCACAGAAGGGGGCGCTTACAGATACGCAGTATTTT; CDR3aa: CSVSTPQKGALTDTQYF
abundance: -; j_gene: TRBJ2-7; d_gene: TRBD2; v_gene: TRBV5-1; CDR3nt: TGCGCCAGCAGCTTGGGGGGACTAGCGGTCTACGAGCAGTACTTC; CDR3aa: CASSLGGLAVYEQYF
abundance: -; j_gene: TRBJ2-7; d_gene: TRBD2; v_gene: TRBV19; CDR3nt: TGTGCCAGTAGTATATCGGGCGGGAGGGTCTCCTACGAGCAGTACTTC; CDR3aa: CASSISGGRVSYEQYF
abundance: -; j_gene: TRBJ2-1; d_gene: TRBD2; v_gene: TRBV28; CDR3nt: TGTGCCAGCACCCCGGCGGGGGAGTCCTACAATGAGCAGTTCTTC; CDR3aa: CASTPAGESYNEQFF